This T cell receptor (beta chain) came from a study of T cells in Graves' hyperthyroidism and ophthalmopathy. Whole-study context: Staff took peripheral blood when the initial diagnosis was made, before any treatment began.

Using RNA transcripts as the source, TCR beta CDR3 regions were amplified. HTBI primers were the set used in a first-round RT-PCR of the TCR CDR3. TCRdb ran MiXCR on the multiplex PCR reads and lists one entry per CDR3 protein. The sample has nearly 600,000 distinct CDR3 sequences, 14% seen once. Losses at the gene ends were 8 bases for V and 4 bases for J; bases not matched to a gene: 10. In germline, CDR1 is MNHEY, CDR2 SMNVEV (reference sequence). The CDR3 runs to 16 residues. The chain couples TRBV27 to TRBJ2-5; 13 nucleotides align to TRBD2. The clonotype was recovered from a woman between 18 and 29 years old with Graves' ophthalmopathy. Material: blood. The CDR3 sequence is CASGRPGLAGLETQYF. The CDR3 nucleotides read TGTGCCAGCGGAAGACCGGGACTAGCGGGACTAGAGACCCAGTACTTC.